This TCR beta chain appears in the sequencing data of a study of cytomegalovirus exposure and HLA in healthy donors. For the study at large: Genotyping showed approximately 81% of over 350 donors falling in the Caucasian-associated ancestry cluster. Study conclusions and caveats: Most TCR beta V segments were productive about 90% or about 30% of the time in an earlier analysis.

The study ran its PCR with 60 Vbeta and 13 Jbeta primers. The data were produced by immunoSEQ multiplex PCR, yet TCRdb's version contains in-frame clones alone and is incomplete. The sample has approximately 190,000 clones; more than 60% are singletons. Germline V gene sequence: CDR1 SGHTA, CDR2 FQGNSA. V trimming: 5 bases; J trimming: 5 bases; junction bases outside the gene matches: 5. This CDR3 comprises 14 residues. In regard to this clone: Antigen: not known.

V is TRBV7-2 and J is TRBJ1-2, with 10 bases fitting TRBD1. This receptor was obtained from a woman in her twenties or thirties in good health and CMV-seropositive. Source material: PBMCs. CDR3 coding DNA: TGTGCCAGCAGCCCGAGACAGGGGGCGTATGGCTACACCTTC. Encoded protein: CASSPRQGAYGYTF.